The clone carrying this TCR beta chain has more than one count but fewer than ten. Its specificity is unknown. The CDR3 totals 14 residues. Germline assignment: CDR1 GTSNPN and CDR2 SVGIG (reference sequence). V lost 0 bases to trimming and J lost 10 bases, with 18 bases between them. These data belong to a study of shared clonotypes between healthy human individuals. About the study: A couple of female and a few male donors aged 18 to 49 were enrolled. The study, taken as a whole, reports: Non-shared clonotypes displayed generation probabilities falling below those of clonotypes present in all four donors.

Produced via immunoSEQ multiplex PCR; TCRdb's table is partial and in-frame only. The sample lists 2.3 million or so clones; approximately 93% were seen once. This sequence joins TRBV30 and TRBJ1-1; D gene uncertain. The receptor was isolated from a man aged 18-30 years in good health. Some clones in this sample may be carry-over from other donors' samples. The material sequenced was naive CD4+ T cells from PBMCs. Documented subset: CD45RA+ positively selected. CDR3 bases: TGTGCCTGGAGTGTCGTCTGGCCTCCCTTGGGAGCTTTCTTT. Translating gives CAWSVVWPPLGAFF.